The following is a T cell receptor beta chain sequence with its context. This sample is part of a study of blood T cell repertoires in COVID-19. In germline, CDR1 is GTSNPN, CDR2 SVGIG (reference sequence). The CDR3 runs 12 residues. V lost 5 bases and J lost 8; bases outside the gene matches: 5. Only in-frame clones appear in the TCRdb table, and some are missing; sequencing was by immunoSEQ multiplex PCR. The data hold just over 300,000 clones, with 89% observed a single time. The sample comprised PBMCs or T cells enriched from blood (not recorded which). The chain employs TRBV30 and TRBJ1-2; 10 bases are a match to TRBD1. This sequence originates from a woman between 35 and 50 years old who had recovered from COVID-19. The CDR3 here is CAWGQGVRGYTF. The DNA of the CDR3 is TGTGCCTGGGGACAGGGGGTCCGGGGCTACACCTTC.